Sequencing of this T cell receptor (beta chain) was carried out in a study of blood T cell repertoires in COVID-19. Study at large: COVID-19 samples, acute and convalescent, were from the United States, Italy and Spain. PBMCs, B-cell-depleted T cells, or T cells were the source of the cDNA or gDNA that made up the material.

There are 16 residues in the CDR3. The V segment lost 1 base and the J segment 2 bases; nucleotides outside the gene matches: 6. Looked up from germline, CDR1 is SGDLS and CDR2 is YYNGEE. Sequencing used immunoSEQ multiplex PCR; TCRdb keeps in-frame clones, though not all of them. The data contain around 63,000 clones, around four fifths of them singletons. The sequenced sample was peripheral blood. This TCR derives from a woman aged 45-65 years with active or convalescent COVID-19. The V and J genes are TRBV9 and TRBJ2-3; 8 positions match TRBD1. The CDR3 DNA reads TGTGCCAGCAGCGTATCTTCGACAGGGGACACAGATACGCAGTATTTT. Translating it yields CASSVSSTGDTDTQYF.